These T cell receptor beta chains were read from a single sample in a study of T cell changes during pregnancy in multiple sclerosis. Clones were sequenced by immunoSEQ multiplex PCR, and TCRdb holds only the in-frame ones, with some missing. The sample has about 30,000 clones, about nine tenths seen once; the top ten hold approximately 4.5%. The sample was CD8+ T cells from peripheral blood mononuclear cells, taken in the second trimester of pregnancy. The receptors here all came from a female donor with multiple sclerosis, enrolled in a pregnancy study. Both conserved end residues are part of each CDR3. Not all rows give a size; the values are once, few, many and, for expanded clones, a class.

v_gene	j_gene	abundance	CDR3aa
TRBV2	TRBJ1-3	-	CASSAPGTGVHAPGNTIYF
TRBV2	TRBJ2-1	-	CASSLAGPAYNEQFF
TRBV30	TRBJ1-4	-	CAWSFGHFTNEKLFF
TRBV10-2	TRBJ2-5	-	CASSETNRVKETQYF
TRBV6-4	TRBJ2-3	-	CASSILAGGQDTQYF
TRBV6-1	TRBJ2-7	-	CASSDELAGVSGEQYF
TRBV12-5	TRBJ1-1	-	CASGLPRGGWTEAFF
TRBV7-8	TRBJ1-1	-	CASSLAQVGFEAFF
TRBV30	TRBJ1-1	few	CAWSAQVNTEAFF
TRBV13	TRBJ2-2	once	CASTGTSGSEGGELFF
TRBV2	TRBJ2-1	-	CATLREGINEQFF
TRBV6-1	TRBJ2-7	-	CASSIDRELDEQYF
TRBV15	TRBJ2-3	-	CATSRDRASGRAADTQYF
TRBV27	TRBJ2-1	-	CASSHIAGRGDEQFF
TRBV30	TRBJ1-4	-	CALTSGYGDEKLFF
TRBV4-1	-	-	CASSLLFGQGWYEQYF
TRBV11-2	TRBJ2-3	-	CASNPASGGETDTQYF
TRBV11-2	TRBJ1-1	-	CASSPRQGENTEAFF
TRBV6-1	TRBJ2-7	-	CASSEYAGLAGGLRRGEQYF
TRBV15	TRBJ2-3	-	CATSSRTSGITDTQYF
TRBV19	TRBJ2-7	-	CASSWMTGTLNEQYF
TRBV27	TRBJ2-6	medium-sized	CASSRSSGANVLTF
TRBV4-1	TRBJ1-1	-	CASSQEGNRGTEAFF
TRBV5-1	TRBJ1-5	-	CASSLRGGGNQPQHF
TRBV21-1	TRBJ1-4	-	CASEDDEGARRNEKLFF
TRBV6-1	TRBJ2-1	-	CASSARDRGVTSYNEQFF
TRBV7-9	TRBJ2-7	-	CASSFIRGRSYEQYF
TRBV6-1	TRBJ1-1	few	CASSDYGVSGTEAFF
TRBV7-9	TRBJ1-2	-	CASRLNGRQGENYGYTF
TRBV11-2	TRBJ2-3	-	CASSLEPSLAGDTQYF
TRBV11-2	TRBJ2-1	-	CASSLDGGRGGNEQFF
TRBV6-4	TRBJ2-3	-	CASSEKVAGEGDTQYF
TRBV11-2	TRBJ2-1	once	CASSSTPPGYNEQFF
TRBV9	TRBJ2-1	-	CASSPFSGKNEQFF
TRBV6-4	TRBJ2-1	-	CASSDSLGDNEQFF
TRBV6-1	TRBJ2-7	-	CASSEVQNLYEQYF
TRBV10-2	TRBJ2-7	-	CASRPGTTIHEQYF